This T cell receptor beta chain was sequenced in a study of cytomegalovirus exposure and HLA in healthy donors. The CDR3 loop spans 15 amino acids. Trimming removed 0 bases from V and 8 bases from J, with 15 bases in between. CDR1 SGHRS and CDR2 YFSETQ come from the germline V gene. Researchers ran the PCR with 60 Vbeta and 13 Jbeta primers. In the source study's methods: There were tens of millions of unique TCR beta chains by a later count, and around 10 million of them were shared. Sequencing used immunoSEQ multiplex PCR; TCRdb keeps in-frame clones, though not all of them. V and J calls and clone size are given by that table; D and trimming were obtained from the DNA. In the table there are around 140,000 clones, almost 85% of which are singletons.

The source material was PBMCs. The sequence derives from a man aged 25-45 years in good health and CMV-seropositive. The chain is built from TRBV5-1 and TRBJ2-4; D is unclear. The DNA of the CDR3 is TGCGCCAGCAGCTTGGGACACGAGCTCGGTCACATTCAGTACTTC. It codes for CASSLGHELGHIQYF.